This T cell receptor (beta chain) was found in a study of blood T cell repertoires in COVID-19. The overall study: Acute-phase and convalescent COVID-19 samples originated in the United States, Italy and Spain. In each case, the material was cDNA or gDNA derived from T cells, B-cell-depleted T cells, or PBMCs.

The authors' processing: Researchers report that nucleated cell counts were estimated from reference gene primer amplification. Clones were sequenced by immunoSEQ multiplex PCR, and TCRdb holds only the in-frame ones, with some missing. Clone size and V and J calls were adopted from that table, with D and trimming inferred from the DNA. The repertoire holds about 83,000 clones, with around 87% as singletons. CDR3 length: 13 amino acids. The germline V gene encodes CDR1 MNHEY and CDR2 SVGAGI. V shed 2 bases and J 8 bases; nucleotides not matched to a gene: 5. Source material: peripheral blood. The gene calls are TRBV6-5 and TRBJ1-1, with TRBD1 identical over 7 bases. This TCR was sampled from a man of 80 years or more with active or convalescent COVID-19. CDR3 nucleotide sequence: TGTGCCAGCAGTTACATGGACAGGACCGAAGCTTTCTTT. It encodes CASSYMDRTEAFF.